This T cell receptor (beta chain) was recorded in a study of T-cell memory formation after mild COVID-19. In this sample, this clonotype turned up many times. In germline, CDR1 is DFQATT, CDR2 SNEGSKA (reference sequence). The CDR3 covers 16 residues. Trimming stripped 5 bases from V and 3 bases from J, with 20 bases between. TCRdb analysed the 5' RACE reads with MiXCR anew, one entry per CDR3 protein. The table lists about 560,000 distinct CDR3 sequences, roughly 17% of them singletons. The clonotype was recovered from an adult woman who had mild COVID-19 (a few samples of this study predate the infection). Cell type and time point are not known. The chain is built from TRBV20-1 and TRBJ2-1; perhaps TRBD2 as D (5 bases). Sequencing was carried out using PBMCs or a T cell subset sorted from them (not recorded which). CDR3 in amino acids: CSAPRTANGDYNEQFF. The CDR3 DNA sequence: TGCAGTGCTCCCCGTACCGCAAACGGGGACTACAATGAGCAGTTCTTC.